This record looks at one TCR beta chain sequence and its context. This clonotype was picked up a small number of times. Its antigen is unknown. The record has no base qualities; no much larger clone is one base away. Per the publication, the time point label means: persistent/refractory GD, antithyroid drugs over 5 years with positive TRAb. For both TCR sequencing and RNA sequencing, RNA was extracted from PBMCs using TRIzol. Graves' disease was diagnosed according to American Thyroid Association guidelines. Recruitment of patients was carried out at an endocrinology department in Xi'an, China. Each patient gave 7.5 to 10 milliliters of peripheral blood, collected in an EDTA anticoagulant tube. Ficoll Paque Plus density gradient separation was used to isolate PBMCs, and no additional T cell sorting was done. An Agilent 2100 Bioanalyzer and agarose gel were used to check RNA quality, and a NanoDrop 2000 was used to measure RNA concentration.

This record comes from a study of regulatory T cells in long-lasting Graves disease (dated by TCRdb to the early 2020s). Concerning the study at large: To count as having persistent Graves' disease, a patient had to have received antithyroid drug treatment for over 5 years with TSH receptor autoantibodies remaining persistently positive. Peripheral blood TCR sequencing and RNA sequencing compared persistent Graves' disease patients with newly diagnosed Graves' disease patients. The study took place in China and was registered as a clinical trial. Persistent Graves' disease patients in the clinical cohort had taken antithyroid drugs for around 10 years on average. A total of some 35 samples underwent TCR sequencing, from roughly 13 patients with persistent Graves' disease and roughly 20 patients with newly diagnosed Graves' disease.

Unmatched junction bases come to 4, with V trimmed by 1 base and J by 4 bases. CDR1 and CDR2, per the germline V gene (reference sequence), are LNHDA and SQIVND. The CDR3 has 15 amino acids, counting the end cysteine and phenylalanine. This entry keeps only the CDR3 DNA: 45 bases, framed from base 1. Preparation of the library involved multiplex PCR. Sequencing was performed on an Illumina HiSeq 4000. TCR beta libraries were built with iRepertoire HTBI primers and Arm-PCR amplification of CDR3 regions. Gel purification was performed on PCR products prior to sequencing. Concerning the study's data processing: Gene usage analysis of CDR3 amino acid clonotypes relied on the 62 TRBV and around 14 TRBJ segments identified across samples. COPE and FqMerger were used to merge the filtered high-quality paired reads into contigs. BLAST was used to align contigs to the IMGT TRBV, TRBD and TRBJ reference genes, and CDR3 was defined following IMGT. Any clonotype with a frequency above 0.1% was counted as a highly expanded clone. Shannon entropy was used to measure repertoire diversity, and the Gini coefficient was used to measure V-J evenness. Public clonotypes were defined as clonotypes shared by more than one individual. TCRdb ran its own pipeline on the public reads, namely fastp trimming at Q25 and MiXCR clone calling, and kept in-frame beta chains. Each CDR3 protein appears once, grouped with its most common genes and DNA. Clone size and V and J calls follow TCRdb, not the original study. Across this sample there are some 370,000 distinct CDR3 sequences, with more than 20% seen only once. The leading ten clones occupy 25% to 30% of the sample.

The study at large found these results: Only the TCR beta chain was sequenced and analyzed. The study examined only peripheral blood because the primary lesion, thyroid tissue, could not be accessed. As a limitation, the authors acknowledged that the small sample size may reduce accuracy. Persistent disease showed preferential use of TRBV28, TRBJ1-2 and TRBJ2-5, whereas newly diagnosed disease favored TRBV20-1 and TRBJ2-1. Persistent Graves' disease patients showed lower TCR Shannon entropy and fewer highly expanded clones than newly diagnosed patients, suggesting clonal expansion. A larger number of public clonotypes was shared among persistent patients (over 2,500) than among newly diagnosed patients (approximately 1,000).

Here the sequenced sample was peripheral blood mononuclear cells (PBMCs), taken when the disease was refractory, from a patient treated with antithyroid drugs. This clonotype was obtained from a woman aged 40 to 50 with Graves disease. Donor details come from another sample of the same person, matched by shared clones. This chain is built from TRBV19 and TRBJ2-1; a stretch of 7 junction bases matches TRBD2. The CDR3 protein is CASSIVGRSYNEQFF. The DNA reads TGTGCCAGTAGTATAGTCGGGAGGTCATACAATGAGCAGTTCTTC.